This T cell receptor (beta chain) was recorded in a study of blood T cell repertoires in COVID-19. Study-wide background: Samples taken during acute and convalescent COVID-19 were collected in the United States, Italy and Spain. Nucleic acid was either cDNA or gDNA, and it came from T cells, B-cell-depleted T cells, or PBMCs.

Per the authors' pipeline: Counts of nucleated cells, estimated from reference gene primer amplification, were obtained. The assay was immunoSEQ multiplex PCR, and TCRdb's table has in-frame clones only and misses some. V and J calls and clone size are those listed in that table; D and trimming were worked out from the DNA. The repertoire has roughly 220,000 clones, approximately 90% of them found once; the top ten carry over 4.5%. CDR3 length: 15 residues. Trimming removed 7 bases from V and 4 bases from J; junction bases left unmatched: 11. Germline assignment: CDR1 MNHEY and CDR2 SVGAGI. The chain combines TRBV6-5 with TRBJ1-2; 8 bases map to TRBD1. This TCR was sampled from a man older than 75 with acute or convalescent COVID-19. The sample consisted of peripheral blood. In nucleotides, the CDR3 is TGTGCCAGCAAGAACGAGGGACAGGAGGCCTATGGCTACACCTTC. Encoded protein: CASKNEGQEAYGYTF.